A selection of T cell receptor beta chains follows, all from one sample in a study of Ad26.COV2.S vaccination and SARS-CoV-2 variants. Clones were read by immunoSEQ multiplex PCR, and TCRdb kept only the in-frame ones, dropping some. The data show 300,000 to 400,000 clones, 90% seen once. Specimen: peripheral blood, collected in a trial of Ad26.COV2.S vaccine versus placebo. These receptor sequences come from a person aged 18-60 years who received the Ad26.COV2.S COVID-19 vaccine or a placebo. Each CDR3 is given with its conserved first and last residue. The D gene is left open where the match is weak. Size tells how often a clone was seen (once, few, many) or the class of an expanded clone, and some rows leave it out.

v_gene	d_gene	j_gene	abundance	CDR3aa	CDR3nt
TRBV9	TRBD2	TRBJ2-5	NA	CASSVGGRGETQYF	TGTGCCAGCAGCGTAGGTGGGAGGGGAGAGACCCAGTACTTC
TRBV14	NA	TRBJ1-1	NA	CASSALRWGTEAFF	TGTGCCAGCAGCGCACTGAGGTGGGGCACTGAAGCTTTCTTT
TRBV6-6	TRBD1	TRBJ1-4	NA	CASSIRQGGPEKLFF	TGTGCCAGCAGTATCCGACAGGGTGGACCCGAAAAACTGTTTTTT
TRBV4-1	NA	TRBJ2-5	NA	CASSQWRGETQYF	TGCGCCAGCAGCCAATGGAGGGGGGAGACCCAGTACTTC
TRBV5-5	TRBD1	TRBJ1-5	NA	CASSLATGASNQPQHF	TGTGCCAGCAGCTTGGCGACAGGGGCGAGCAATCAGCCCCAGCATTTT
TRBV2	NA	TRBJ1-2	NA	CASSDSSGKNYGYTF	TGTGCCAGCAGCGACTCTTCCGGGAAAAACTATGGCTACACCTTC
TRBV4-3	NA	TRBJ1-3	NA	CASSQVGRITESSGNTIYF	TGCGCCAGCAGCCAAGTTGGCAGGATCACGGAGAGTTCTGGAAACACCATATATTTT
TRBV7-2	TRBD1	TRBJ2-7	NA	CASSLERGLHYEQYF	TGTGCCAGCAGCTTAGAGAGGGGGCTGCACTACGAGCAGTACTTC
TRBV7-2	NA	TRBJ2-7	NA	CASSLNGFSYEQYF	TGTGCCAGCAGCCTAAATGGATTCTCCTACGAGCAGTACTTC
TRBV13	NA	TRBJ1-1	NA	CASSHGTYMIPNTEAFF	TGTGCCAGCAGCCACGGGACGTATATGATACCGAACACTGAAGCTTTCTTT
TRBV29-1	NA	TRBJ2-3	NA	CSARATDTQYF	TGCAGCGCCCGGGCCACAGATACGCAGTATTTT
TRBV5-5	NA	TRBJ2-7	NA	CASSAMRATDYEQYF	TGTGCCAGCAGCGCCATGAGGGCAACTGACTACGAGCAGTACTTC
TRBV3-1/TRBV3-2	NA	TRBJ2-2	NA	CASSGTRNTGELFF	TGTGCCAGCAGCGGGACGAGGAACACCGGGGAGCTGTTTTTT
TRBV29-1	NA	TRBJ1-1	few	CSVEKGRRYEAFF	TGCAGCGTTGAAAAAGGCAGACGGTATGAAGCTTTCTTT
TRBV6-1	NA	TRBJ1-3	NA	CASSDGTLISGNTIYF	TGTGCCAGCAGTGACGGGACCTTGATCTCTGGAAACACCATATATTTT
TRBV7-2	TRBD2	TRBJ2-5	NA	CASSLLGAGVAETQYF	TGTGCCAGCAGCCTCCTAGGAGCGGGAGTTGCGGAGACCCAGTACTTC
TRBV9	NA	TRBJ1-4	NA	CASSGPGREGEKLFF	TGTGCCAGCAGCGGGCCGGGCAGGGAGGGTGAAAAACTGTTTTTT
TRBV2	NA	TRBJ2-5	NA	CASRRRETGGETQYF	TGTGCCAGCAGAAGGAGGGAGACAGGTGGTGAGACCCAGTACTTC
TRBV4-3	NA	TRBJ1-4	NA	CASSQTGGATNEKLFF	TGCGCCAGCAGCCAAACCGGGGGAGCAACTAATGAAAAACTGTTTTTT
TRBV4-1	NA	TRBJ1-6	NA	CASSQDDFPTLFSYNSPLHF	TGCGCCAGCAGCCAAGATGATTTTCCAACCCTATTCTCCTATAATTCACCCCTCCACTTT